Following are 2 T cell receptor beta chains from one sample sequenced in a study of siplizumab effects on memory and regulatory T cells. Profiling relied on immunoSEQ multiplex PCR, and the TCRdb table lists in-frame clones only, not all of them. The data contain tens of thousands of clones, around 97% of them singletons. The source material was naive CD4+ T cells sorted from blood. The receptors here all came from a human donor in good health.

CDR3 sequence (DNA): TGTGCCAGCAGCGTAGCCGGCAGCCAAGAGACCCAGTACTTC. It translates to CASSVAGSQETQYF. This sequence joins TRBV9 and TRBJ2-5; D remains unclear. Germline CDR1 is SGDLS and CDR2 is YYNGEE. V was pared by 0 bases and J by 1 base, with 7 bases between. The CDR3 is 14 residues long.

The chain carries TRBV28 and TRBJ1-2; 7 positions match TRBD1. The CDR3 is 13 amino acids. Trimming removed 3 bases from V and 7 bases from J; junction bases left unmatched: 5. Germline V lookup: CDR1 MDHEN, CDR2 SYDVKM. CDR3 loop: CASSLEGAGGYTF. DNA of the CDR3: TGTGCCAGCAGTTTGGAGGGGGCAGGTGGCTACACCTTC.